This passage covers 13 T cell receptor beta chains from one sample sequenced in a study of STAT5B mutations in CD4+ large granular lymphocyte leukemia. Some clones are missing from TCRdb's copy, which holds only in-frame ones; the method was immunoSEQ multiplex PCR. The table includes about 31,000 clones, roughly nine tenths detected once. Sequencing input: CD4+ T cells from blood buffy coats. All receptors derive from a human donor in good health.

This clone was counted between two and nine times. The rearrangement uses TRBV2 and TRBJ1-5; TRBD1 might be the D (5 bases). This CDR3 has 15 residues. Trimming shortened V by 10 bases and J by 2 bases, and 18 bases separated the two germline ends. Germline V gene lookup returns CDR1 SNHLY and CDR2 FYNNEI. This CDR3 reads CATSSGGDGNQPQHF. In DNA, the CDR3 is TGTGCCACCAGCTCGGGAGGGGACGGCAATCAGCCCCAGCATTTT.

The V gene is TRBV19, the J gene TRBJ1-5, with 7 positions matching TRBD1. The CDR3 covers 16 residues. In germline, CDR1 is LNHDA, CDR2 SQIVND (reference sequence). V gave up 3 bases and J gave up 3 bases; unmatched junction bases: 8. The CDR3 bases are TGTGCCAGTAGTATGGAGCAGGGACAGTTCAATCAGCCCCAGCATTTT. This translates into CASSMEQGQFNQPQHF.

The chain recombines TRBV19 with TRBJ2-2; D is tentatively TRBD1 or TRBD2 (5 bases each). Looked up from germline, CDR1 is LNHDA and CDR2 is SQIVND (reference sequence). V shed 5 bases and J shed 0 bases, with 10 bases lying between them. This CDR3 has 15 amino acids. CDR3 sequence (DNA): TGTGCCAGTAGTGCAGGGACGGCGAACACCGGGGAGCTGTTTTTT. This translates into CASSAGTANTGELFF.

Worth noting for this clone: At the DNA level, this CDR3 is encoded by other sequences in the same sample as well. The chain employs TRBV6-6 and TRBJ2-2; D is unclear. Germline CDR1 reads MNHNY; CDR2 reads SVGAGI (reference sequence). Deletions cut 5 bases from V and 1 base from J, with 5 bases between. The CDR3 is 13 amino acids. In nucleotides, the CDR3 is TGTGCCAGCAGTCGGGTGAACACCGGGGAGCTGTTTTTT. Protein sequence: CASSRVNTGELFF.

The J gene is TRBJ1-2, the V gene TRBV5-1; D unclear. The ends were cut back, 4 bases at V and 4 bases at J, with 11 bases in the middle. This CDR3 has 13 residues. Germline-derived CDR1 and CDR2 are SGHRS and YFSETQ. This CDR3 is CASSEPASYGYTF. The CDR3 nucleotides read TGCGCCAGCAGCGAACCAGCCTCCTATGGCTACACCTTC.

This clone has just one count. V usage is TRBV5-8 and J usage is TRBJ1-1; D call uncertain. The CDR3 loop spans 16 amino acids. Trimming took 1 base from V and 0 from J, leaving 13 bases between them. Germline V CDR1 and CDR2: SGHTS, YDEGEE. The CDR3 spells CASSLKSGSMNTEAFF. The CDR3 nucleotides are TGTGCCAGCAGCTTGAAGTCAGGTTCAATGAACACTGAAGCTTTCTTT.

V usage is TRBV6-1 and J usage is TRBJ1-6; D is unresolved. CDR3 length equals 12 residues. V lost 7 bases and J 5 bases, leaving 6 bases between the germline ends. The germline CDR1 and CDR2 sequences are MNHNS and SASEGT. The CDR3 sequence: CASTLNNSPLHF. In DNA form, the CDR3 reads TGTGCCAGCACCCTAAATAATTCACCCCTCCACTTT.

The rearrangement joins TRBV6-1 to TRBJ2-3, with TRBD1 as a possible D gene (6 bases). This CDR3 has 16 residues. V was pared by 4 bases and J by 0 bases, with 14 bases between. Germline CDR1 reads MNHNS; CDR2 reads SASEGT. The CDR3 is CASSVTQGISTDTQYF. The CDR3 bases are TGTGCCAGCAGTGTAACACAGGGAATTAGCACAGATACGCAGTATTTT.

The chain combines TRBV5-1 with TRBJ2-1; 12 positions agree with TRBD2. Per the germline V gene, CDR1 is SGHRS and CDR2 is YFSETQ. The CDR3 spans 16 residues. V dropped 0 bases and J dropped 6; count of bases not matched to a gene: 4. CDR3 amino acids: CASSLVTSGSGNEQFF. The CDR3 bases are TGCGCCAGCAGCTTGGTGACTAGCGGGAGTGGCAATGAGCAGTTCTTC.

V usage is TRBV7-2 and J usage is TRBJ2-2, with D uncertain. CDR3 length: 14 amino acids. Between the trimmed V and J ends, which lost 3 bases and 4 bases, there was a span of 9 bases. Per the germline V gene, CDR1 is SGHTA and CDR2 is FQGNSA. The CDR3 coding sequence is TGTGCCAGCAGCTTTTTGACGGTCACCGGGGAGCTGTTTTTT. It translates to CASSFLTVTGELFF.

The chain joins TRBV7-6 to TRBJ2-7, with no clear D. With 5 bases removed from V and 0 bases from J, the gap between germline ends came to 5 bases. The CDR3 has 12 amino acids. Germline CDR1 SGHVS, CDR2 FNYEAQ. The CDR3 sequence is CASSPSSYEQYF. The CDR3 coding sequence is TGTGCCAGCAGCCCAAGCTCCTACGAGCAGTACTTC.

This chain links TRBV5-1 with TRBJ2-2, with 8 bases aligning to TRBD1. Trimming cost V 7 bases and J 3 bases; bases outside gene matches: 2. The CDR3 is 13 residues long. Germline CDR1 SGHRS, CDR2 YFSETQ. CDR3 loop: CASGTGDTGELFF. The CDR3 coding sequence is TGCGCCAGCGGGACAGGTGACACCGGGGAGCTGTTTTTT.

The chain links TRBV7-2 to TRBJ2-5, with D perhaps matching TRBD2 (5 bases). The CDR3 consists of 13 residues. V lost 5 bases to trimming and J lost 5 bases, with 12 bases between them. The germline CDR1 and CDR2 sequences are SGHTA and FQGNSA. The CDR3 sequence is CASSRGSRETQYF. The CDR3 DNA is TGTGCCAGCAGCCGGGGAAGTCGGGAGACCCAGTACTTC.